This T cell receptor beta chain is from a study of blood T cell repertoires in COVID-19. On the study more broadly: Samples representing acute and convalescent COVID-19 were sourced from the United States, Italy and Spain. T cells, B-cell-depleted T cells, or PBMCs provided the cDNA or gDNA that served as material.

Enrolled through a virtual design, the participants were between roughly 18 and 90 years of age and came from around 25 US areas. Researchers sorted participants into cohorts using their self-reported clinical history. Assay: immunoSEQ multiplex PCR; the TCRdb copy retains only in-frame clones and omits some. The table shows about 190,000 clones, with 70% to 85% occurring only once. Germline lookup yields CDR1 MNHEY and CDR2 SMNVEV (reference sequence). CDR3 length equals 16 residues. J was trimmed by 4 bases and V by 5 bases; bases with no gene match: 8. The gene calls are TRBV27 and TRBJ2-2; 9 bases line up with TRBD1. The sequencing input was PBMCs or T cells enriched from blood (not recorded which). The source is a woman aged 25-40 years who had recovered from COVID-19. In DNA, the CDR3 is TGTGCCAGCAGTCATAGGACAGGGGTGACCACCGGGGAGCTGTTTTTT. It codes for CASSHRTGVTTGELFF.